These 2 T cell receptor beta chains were sequenced from one sample in a study of vaccination and CD4 T cells after COVID-19. Documented treatment: approximately 10-day PBMC culture with coronavirus spike peptide pools or control peptides (ViraFEST assay). Antigens of these TCRs are unknown. The Oncomine TCR Beta short-read assay sequenced DNA from cultured CD4+ T cells. TCRdb redid the calling of the PCR reads with MiXCR, one entry per CDR3 protein. The sample records 21,000 or so distinct CDR3 sequences, about 51% being singletons. The sample comprised CD4+ T cells from blood, cultured in vitro. The receptors stem from a human donor who had recovered from COVID-19.

The V and J genes are TRBV27 and TRBJ2-3, with 11 bases aligning to TRBD2. Germline-derived CDR1 and CDR2 are MNHEY and SMNVEV (reference sequence). J was trimmed by 5 bases and V by 4 bases; bases with no gene match: 8. This CDR3 comprises 16 residues. The CDR3, as DNA: TGTGCCAGCAGTTCCTCACTAGCGGGAGCGAAAGATACGCAGTATTTT. Its protein product is CASSSSLAGAKDTQYF.

This clonotype was counted once. CDR3 sequence reads: CASSSRTYTDTQYF. CDR3 bases: TGTGCCAGCAGCTCCCGGACCTACACAGATACGCAGTATTTT. This chain joins TRBV7-9 and TRBJ2-3, with no clear D. Trimming left V 4 bases short and J 2 bases short, with 10 bases between. Germline lookup yields CDR1 SEHNR and CDR2 FQNEAQ (reference sequence). The CDR3 runs 14 residues.